This T cell receptor beta chain was retrieved from a study of OX40 agonist ivuxolimab in advanced cancers. The overall study: With ivuxolimab, an agonistic anti-OX40 (CD134) antibody, patients were treated. Dose-escalation patients' cancers were hepatocellular carcinoma, melanoma, renal cell or head and neck cancer. Study-wide findings and caveats: Antigen specificity remained undetermined for the expanded peripheral T cells. On average, a greater number of expanded clones characterised CD8+ T cells relative to CD4+.

V was clipped by 4 bases and J by 0 bases, with 10 bases between them. The length of the CDR3 is 13 residues. CDR1 and CDR2 (germline): GTSNPN, SVGIG (reference sequence). This clone was counted a single time. Its antigen is still unknown. The assay was immunoSEQ multiplex PCR, and TCRdb's table has in-frame clones only and misses some. The table has about 40,000 clones, roughly 88% seen once. The TCR was taken from an adult with an advanced solid tumor such as melanoma, head and neck, liver or kidney cancer. Sequenced material: CD4+ or CD8+ T cells sorted from blood, taken in a trial of the OX40 agonist ivuxolimab. The chain has TRBV30 and TRBJ2-7; possible D gene TRBD2, 5 bases. Written as DNA, the CDR3 is TGTGCCTGGATCCGGGGTGGCTCCTACGAGCAGTACTTC. Protein product: CAWIRGGSYEQYF.